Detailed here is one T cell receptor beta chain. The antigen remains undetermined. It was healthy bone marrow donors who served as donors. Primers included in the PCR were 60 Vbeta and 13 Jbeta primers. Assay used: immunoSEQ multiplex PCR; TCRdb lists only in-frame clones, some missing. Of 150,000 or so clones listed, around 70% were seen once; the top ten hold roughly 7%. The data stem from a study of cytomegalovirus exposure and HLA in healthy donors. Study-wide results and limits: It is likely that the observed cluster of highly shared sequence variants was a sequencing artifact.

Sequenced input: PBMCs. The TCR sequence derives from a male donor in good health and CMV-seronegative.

CDR3 region: CASSQDSGDGYTF. In DNA, the CDR3 is TGCGCCAGCAGCCAAGATTCAGGGGATGGCTACACCTTC. The chain is built from TRBV4-3 and TRBJ1-2; D may be TRBD1 (6 bases). V was clipped by 0 bases and J by 6 bases, with 8 bases between them. In germline, CDR1 is LGHNA, CDR2 YSLEER. The length of the CDR3 is 13 residues.